A single sample is the source of the 29 T cell receptor beta chains below, sequenced in a study of blood T cell repertoires in COVID-19. Clones were sequenced by immunoSEQ multiplex PCR, and TCRdb holds only the in-frame ones, with some missing. The sample records under 130,000 clones, around 90% being singletons. The sequenced sample consisted of peripheral blood. The receptors derive from an older woman with acute or convalescent COVID-19.

This chain connects TRBV12-3 or TRBV12-4 to TRBJ1-2, with unresolved D. The CDR3 extends over 13 amino acids. V lost 6 bases and J lost 7, with 15 bases in between. The CDR3, as DNA: TGTGCCAGCAGGAGAGGGTATGACGGTGGCTACACCTTC. Protein: CASRRGYDGGYTF.

This clone appeared a single time. The chain carries TRBV3-1 (or the pseudogene TRBV3-2) and TRBJ1-2; the D is unclear. This CDR3 comprises 15 residues. The V gene's germline CDR1 is LGHDT and CDR2 YNNKEL (reference sequence). The V gene lost 0 bases and the J gene lost 6 bases, with 14 bases spanning the gap. The CDR3 region is CASSQDLVRKNGYTF. Here the CDR3 DNA reads TGTGCCAGCAGCCAAGATCTAGTCAGAAAGAATGGCTACACCTTC.

V gene TRBV6-1 combines with J gene TRBJ2-4, with 7 bases fitting TRBD2. This CDR3 is built from 15 residues. Trimming took 3 bases from V and 2 from J; bases not matched to a gene: 4. Per the germline V gene, CDR1 is MNHNS and CDR2 is SASEGT. CDR3 region: CASSDGGYSKNIQYF. The DNA of the CDR3 is TGTGCCAGCAGTGACGGGGGGTACTCCAAAAACATTCAGTACTTC.

Comment on this clone: In the same sample, other DNA sequences code for this CDR3. This chain uses TRBV20-1 with TRBJ1-1, with a possible D match to TRBD1 (5 bases). V was shortened by 5 bases and J by 5 bases, with 6 bases between the two germline ends. CDR1 is DFQATT and CDR2 is SNEGSKA in the germline V gene (reference sequence). CDR3 size: 10 residues. The CDR3 coding sequence is TGCAGTGCTGGGGGGACTGAAGCTTTCTTT. Its protein is CSAGGTEAFF.

Comment on this clone: One end of the junction does not line up with germline, which may come from a read error. This chain joins TRBV15 and TRBJ1-2; TRBD1 matches at 11 bases. The CDR3 covers 15 residues. CDR1 and CDR2 (germline): LNHNV, YYDKDF (reference sequence). The CDR3 DNA reads as TGTGCCACCAGCAGAGATACAAGGACAGGGGGCGTTCAGCCCTTC. Translated, it gives CATSRDTRTGGVQPF.

This chain links TRBV24-1 with TRBJ2-5; 7 nucleotides agree with TRBD2. The CDR3 covers 15 residues. Trimming took 4 bases from V and 3 from J; bases not matched to a gene: 7. Looked up from germline, CDR1 is KGHDR and CDR2 is SFDVKD. In nucleotides, the CDR3 is TGTGCCACCAGTGACCCTCGACTAGCCGAAGAGACCCAGTACTTC. Protein product: CATSDPRLAEETQYF.

This clone has just a few counts. The sample contains more than one DNA sequence encoding this CDR3. The rearrangement links TRBV4-1 to TRBJ1-5; D gene unclear. V was trimmed by 0 bases and J by 4 bases, leaving 7 bases between them. This CDR3 has 14 residues. The V gene's germline CDR1 is MGHRA and CDR2 YSYEKL. CDR3 region: CASSQDRGNQPQHF. The CDR3 DNA is TGCGCCAGCAGCCAAGATCGGGGTAATCAGCCCCAGCATTTT.

The genes are TRBV6-5 and TRBJ2-5; TRBD2 agrees at 7 bases. Germline loops: CDR1 MNHEY, CDR2 SVGAGI. Germline trimming cut 2 bases from V and 2 bases from J; bases unmatched to any gene: 5. This CDR3 has 15 residues. CDR3 loop: CASSYAPSGQETQYF. The CDR3 coding sequence is TGTGCCAGCAGTTACGCGCCTAGCGGTCAAGAGACCCAGTACTTC.

The genes are TRBV7-8 and TRBJ1-4; possibly TRBD1 for D (6 bases). The CDR3 has 14 residues. CDR1 is SGHVS and CDR2 is FQNEAQ in the germline V gene. The V end lost 6 bases, the J end lost 3 bases, and 11 bases lay between the germline ends. CDR3 region: CASRPYRANEKLFF. The CDR3 DNA sequence: TGTGCCAGCAGACCATACAGGGCTAATGAAAAACTGTTTTTT.

The chain has TRBV19 and TRBJ2-2; 7 bases are a match to TRBD1. V lost 3 bases and J lost 4; bases outside the gene matches: 5. This CDR3 spans 15 amino acids. Germline V gene data show CDR1 as LNHDA and CDR2 as SQIVND (reference sequence). The CDR3 reads CASSIWDRSTGELFF. CDR3 DNA sequence: TGTGCCAGTAGTATCTGGGACAGAAGCACCGGGGAGCTGTTTTTT.

The chain couples TRBV5-1 to TRBJ2-1, with TRBD2 matching 9 bases. The CDR3 is 15 amino acids. CDR1 is SGHRS and CDR2 is YFSETQ in the germline V gene. With V trimmed by 4 bases and J by 0 bases, 2 bases remained unmatched. The CDR3 loop reads CASSNSGSSYNEQFF. The CDR3 DNA is TGCGCCAGCAGCAATAGCGGGAGCTCCTACAATGAGCAGTTCTTC.

The rearrangement joins TRBV7-3 to TRBJ2-3; TRBD2 aligns across 12 bases. Trimming at V came to 5 bases and at J to 2 bases, leaving 5 bases not matched to a gene. CDR1 and CDR2 from the germline V gene are SGHTA and FQGTGA. The length of the CDR3 is 16 residues. Here the CDR3 reads CASSRGLAGLTDTQYF. CDR3 DNA sequence: TGTGCCAGCAGCCGAGGACTAGCGGGACTCACAGATACGCAGTATTTT.

V is TRBV5-6 and J is TRBJ2-4, with 9 bases identical to TRBD1. CDR3 size: 15 residues. Germline CDR1 SGHDT, CDR2 YYEEEE. Unmatched junction bases numbered 9, after V lost 2 bases and J lost 9 bases. This chain's CDR3 is CASSLTGTGLSIQYF. In DNA, the CDR3 is TGTGCCAGCAGCTTAACCGGGACAGGGCTTAGCATTCAGTACTTC.

The chain carries TRBV30 and TRBJ2-1; D possibly corresponds to TRBD2 (6 bases). This CDR3 has 13 residues. Per germline, CDR1 GTSNPN and CDR2 SVGIG (reference sequence). Deletions cut 5 bases from V and 4 bases from J, with 12 bases between. CDR3 in amino acids: CAWFRELYNEQFF. The CDR3 DNA follows: TGTGCCTGGTTCCGGGAGTTATACAATGAGCAGTTCTTC.

The CDR3 sequence: CASSVTGGPLHF. CDR3 coding DNA: TGTGCCAGCAGCGTCACAGGGGGTCCCCTCCACTTT. The genes are TRBV7-9 and TRBJ1-6; 8 nucleotides line up with TRBD1. The CDR3 sequence is 12 residues long. In germline, CDR1 is SEHNR, CDR2 FQNEAQ (reference sequence). V was pared by 5 bases and J by 13 bases, with 4 bases of the junction left unmatched.

The V and J genes are TRBV15 and TRBJ2-2; weak D call: TRBD2 (6 bases). Germline lookup yields CDR1 LNHNV and CDR2 YYDKDF (reference sequence). The V gene lost 5 bases and the J gene lost 5 bases, with 18 bases spanning the gap. The CDR3 is 16 residues long. The CDR3 loop reads CATSLRDLTWTGELFF. In DNA form, the CDR3 reads TGTGCCACCAGCCTTCGGGACTTGACTTGGACCGGGGAGCTGTTTTTT. The whole variable domain, filled in from reference TRBV15 and TRBJ2-2, reads DAMVIQNPRYQVTQFGKPVTLSCSQTLNHNVMYWYQQKSSQAPKLLFHYYDKDFNNEADTPDNFQSRRPNTSFCFLDIRSPGLGDTAMYLCATSLRDLTWTGELFFGEGSRLTVL.

This chain links TRBV18 with TRBJ2-7; D possibly corresponds to TRBD2 (6 bases). The V end was cut by 3 bases, the J end by 6 bases, with 18 bases between. CDR3 length: 15 amino acids. CDR1 and CDR2 from the germline V gene are KGHSH and LQKENI. This CDR3 is CASSPWGDFEGEQYF. DNA for the CDR3: TGTGCCAGCTCACCGTGGGGGGACTTCGAGGGCGAGCAGTACTTC.

The chain links TRBV24-1 to TRBJ2-1; 8 bases are shared with TRBD1. CDR1 is KGHDR, CDR2 SFDVKD, per germline. The length of the CDR3 is 14 residues. The junction had 6 bases not matched to a gene; V was cut back by 1 base and J by 11 bases. CDR3 region: CATSDFNQGAQQFF. CDR3 nucleotides: TGTGCCACCAGTGATTTTAACCAGGGGGCCCAGCAGTTCTTC.

The rearrangement uses TRBV28 and TRBJ1-5, with TRBD1 identical over 7 bases. CDR1 and CDR2 (germline): MDHEN, SYDVKM. The CDR3 covers 19 residues. V lost 3 bases, J lost 2 bases, and 16 bases stayed unmatched. This chain's CDR3 is CASSFPIGTATSRNQPQHF. The CDR3 DNA is TGTGCCAGCAGTTTCCCAATCGGGACAGCCACCTCTCGCAATCAGCCCCAGCATTTT.

Regarding this clone: The sample contains more than one DNA sequence encoding this CDR3. The chain employs TRBV7-2 and TRBJ1-5; 9 bases align to TRBD1. Germline CDR1 is SGHTA and CDR2 is FQGNSA. The CDR3 consists of 15 residues. J was trimmed by 4 bases and V by 3 bases; bases with no gene match: 4. The CDR3 reads CASSLGTGTNQPQHF. The CDR3 DNA is TGTGCCAGCAGCTTGGGGACAGGGACTAATCAGCCCCAGCATTTT.

The chain couples TRBV3-1 (or the pseudogene TRBV3-2) to TRBJ1-3, with D uncertain. CDR3 size: 17 residues. Germline-derived CDR1 and CDR2 are LGHDT and YNNKEL (reference sequence). V dropped 1 base and J dropped 0 bases, with 13 bases sitting between them. The DNA of the CDR3 is TGTGCCAGCAGCCAAGTTCCGGGAACGAGCTCTGGAAACACCATATATTTT. Protein: CASSQVPGTSSGNTIYF.

This clone was seen a single time. V and J are TRBV7-9 and TRBJ2-7; no clear D. The V gene lost 5 bases and the J gene lost 0 bases, with 8 bases spanning the gap. This CDR3 spans 13 amino acids. Germline CDR1 SEHNR, CDR2 FQNEAQ (reference sequence). The CDR3 sequence is CASSPPSSYEQYV. The CDR3 bases are TGTGCCAGCAGCCCACCCAGCTCCTACGAGCAGTACGTC.

This chain uses TRBV28 with TRBJ2-7; a weak D match, TRBD2 (5 bases). The CDR3 covers 16 residues. V gave up 4 bases and J gave up 2 bases, with 18 bases separating them. CDR1 MDHEN and CDR2 SYDVKM come from the germline V gene. CDR3 region: CASSSPGAAGAYEQYF. In DNA form, the CDR3 reads TGTGCCAGCAGTTCCCCCGGAGCGGCGGGCGCCTACGAGCAGTACTTC.

V gene TRBV30 combines with J gene TRBJ2-2; D is ambiguous. The V end lost 7 bases, the J end lost 1 base, and 10 bases lay between the germline ends. This CDR3 contains 13 residues. CDR1 is GTSNPN, CDR2 SVGIG, per germline (reference sequence). CDR3 sequence: CASQILNTGELFF. CDR3 sequence (DNA): TGTGCCTCCCAGATTTTGAACACCGGGGAGCTGTTTTTT.

The V and J genes are TRBV7-6 and TRBJ2-3; 7 bases agree with TRBD2. This CDR3 is 16 amino acids long. Germline trimming cut 1 base from V and 0 bases from J; bases unmatched to any gene: 4. The germline V gene has CDR1 SGHVS and CDR2 FNYEAQ. CDR3 nucleotides: TGTGCCAGCAGCTTAGGTAGCGGGTTCAGCACAGATACGCAGTATTTT. Translation gives CASSLGSGFSTDTQYF.

The chain couples TRBV28 to TRBJ1-1; TRBD1 agrees at 8 bases. The CDR3 loop spans 16 amino acids. The ends lost 3 bases at V and 0 bases at J; junction bases unmatched: 6. Germline V CDR1 and CDR2: MDHEN, SYDVKM. CDR3 protein: CASSFFRGRMNTEAFF. As DNA, the CDR3 is TGTGCCAGCAGTTTCTTCAGGGGGCGGATGAACACTGAAGCTTTCTTT.

V gene TRBV7-9 combines with J gene TRBJ2-1; 8 nucleotides agree with TRBD1. This CDR3 region has 15 residues. The V and J ends lost 5 bases and 6 bases, in that order; junction bases with no gene match: 9. Germline lookup yields CDR1 SEHNR and CDR2 FQNEAQ (reference sequence). CDR3 region: CASSPRGRRANEQFF. CDR3 sequence (DNA): TGTGCCAGCAGCCCCAGGGGGCGGCGGGCCAATGAGCAGTTCTTC.

The chain combines TRBV2 with TRBJ1-3; 9 bases match TRBD1. J was trimmed by 3 bases and V by 5 bases; bases with no gene match: 5. CDR3 size: 15 residues. Germline CDR1 is SNHLY and CDR2 is FYNNEI. CDR3: CASSTRTGVGNTIYF. The CDR3 region has the DNA TGTGCCAGCAGTACTCGGACAGGGGTTGGAAACACCATATATTTT.

The chain joins TRBV12-5 to TRBJ2-1, with 8 positions matching TRBD2. J lost 10 bases, V lost 1 base, and 3 bases had no gene match. CDR1 LGHNT and CDR2 FRNRAP come from the germline V gene. This CDR3 comprises 13 residues. Here the CDR3 reads CASGLAGGGEQFF. CDR3 coding DNA: TGTGCTAGTGGTTTGGCAGGCGGGGGGGAGCAGTTCTTC. Based on the CDR3 plus reference TRBV12-5 and TRBJ2-1, the full variable domain is DARVTQTPRHKVTEMGQEVTMRCQPILGHNTVFWYRQTMMQGLELLAYFRNRAPLDDSGMPKDRFSAEMPDATLATLKIQPSEPRDSAVYFCASGLAGGGEQFFGPGTRLTVL.